Each of the 32 T cell receptor beta chains below was sequenced from the same sample in a study of blood T cell repertoires in COVID-19 (dated by TCRdb to 2018 to 2020). To prepare the library, the immunoSEQ multiplex PCR assay was applied. TCRdb holds this immuneACCESS table with in-frame rearrangements only. Some clones are missing; in checked studies, unresolved V genes explain under half, and the rest has no known cause. This sample lists hundreds of thousands of clones; more than 70% were detected once. The top ten clonotypes cover more than 2% of the sample. The sequenced sample was PBMCs or T cells enriched from blood (not recorded which). The receptor set was obtained from a woman in her fifties or sixties who had recovered from COVID-19.

This clone has only a few counts. The gene calls are TRBV5-1 and TRBJ2-6, with D hard to call. The CDR3 length is 15 residues. Trimming pared 6 bases from V and 4 bases from J, leaving 14 bases between. Germline V CDR1 and CDR2: SGHRS, YFSETQ. CDR3 DNA sequence: TGCGCCAGCACCTGGGTGACAAGCGGGGCCAACGTCCTGACTTTC. Protein product: CASTWVTSGANVLTF.

V usage is TRBV5-4 and J usage is TRBJ2-7; 7 nucleotides match TRBD2. Looked up from germline, CDR1 is SGHNT and CDR2 is YYREEE (reference sequence). The CDR3 covers 15 residues. V lost 1 base, J lost 1 base, and 5 bases stayed unmatched. The CDR3 nucleotides are TGTGCCAGCAGCTTGAGCGGGGCACTATCCTACGAGCAGTACTTC. It specifies CASSLSGALSYEQYF.

The chain links TRBV11-2 to TRBJ2-1, with a possible D match to TRBD2 (6 bases). Trimming pared 8 bases from V and 4 bases from J, leaving 18 bases between. Germline V gene lookup returns CDR1 SGHAT and CDR2 FQNNGV. CDR3 length equals 15 residues. CDR3 nucleotides: TGTGCCAGCTTACACACGGGGGAGTCATACAATGAGCAGTTCTTC. Translation gives CASLHTGESYNEQFF.

The J gene is TRBJ2-1, the V gene TRBV4-1; TRBD2 agrees at 8 bases. J gave up 14 bases and V 0 bases, and 9 bases lay outside the gene matches. Germline V gene sequence: CDR1 MGHRA, CDR2 YSYEKL. The CDR3 contains 14 residues. The CDR3 DNA reads TGCGCCAGCAGCCAAGAGTCAAGGGCCGGGGGGGAGTTCTTC. Translating gives CASSQESRAGGEFF.

For the CDR3, the DNA is TGCAGCGTTGTCAGGGGTGTGAAGACCCAGTACTTC. Translation gives CSVVRGVKTQYF. The V call is TRBV29-1, the J call TRBJ2-5; D may be TRBD1 (6 bases). Trimming took off 4 bases at V and 6 bases at J, with 12 bases between the two ends. Germline V lookup: CDR1 SQVTM, CDR2 ANQGSEA. CDR3 length equals 12 residues. The variable domain in full, with the rest retrieved from reference TRBV29-1 and TRBJ2-5, is SAVISQKPSRDICQRGTSLTIQCQVDSQVTMMFWYRQQPGQSLTLIATANQGSEATYESGFVIDKFPISRPNLTFSTLTVSNMSPEDSSIYLCSVVRGVKTQYFGPGTRLLVL.

V usage is TRBV4-3 and J usage is TRBJ2-7; D possibly corresponds to TRBD2 (6 bases). V was shortened by 3 bases and J by 0 bases, with 15 bases between the two germline ends. CDR1 and CDR2 from the germline V gene are LGHNA and YSLEER. The CDR3 sequence is 16 residues long. CDR3 sequence: CASSQVGRDRSYEQYF. The CDR3 DNA sequence: TGCGCCAGCAGCCAGGTGGGGCGGGACCGCTCCTACGAGCAGTACTTC.

For the CDR3, the DNA is TGTGCCAGCAGCAAACTGACAGCTTACACTGAAGCTTTCTTT. Protein: CASSKLTAYTEAFF. This rearrangement joins TRBV7-8 to TRBJ1-1; D might be TRBD1 (5 bases). The CDR3 runs to 14 residues. Trimming took off 5 bases at V and 3 bases at J, with 13 bases between the two ends. Germline assignment: CDR1 SGHVS and CDR2 FQNEAQ.

V usage is TRBV19 and J usage is TRBJ2-1; the match to TRBD1 covers 11 bases. Unmatched junction bases numbered 4, after V lost 6 bases and J lost 6 bases. There are 14 residues in the CDR3. Germline V gene lookup returns CDR1 LNHDA and CDR2 SQIVND (reference sequence). CDR3 nucleotides: TGTGCCAGTAGGGGACAGGGGGAACCCAATGAGCAGTTCTTC. This sequence encodes CASRGQGEPNEQFF. The entire variable domain, with the rest obtained from reference TRBV19 and TRBJ2-1, is as follows: DGGITQSPKYLFRKEGQNVTLSCEQNLNHDAMYWYRQDPGQGLRLIYYSQIVNDFQKGDIAEGYSVSREKKESFPLTVTSAQKNPTAFYLCASRGQGEPNEQFFGPGTRLTVL.

To note about this clone: The same CDR3 also results from other DNA sequences found in this sample. CDR3 nucleotides: TGTGCCAGCAGTTTCCAGGACCGGGGGAATTCACCCCTCCACTTT. It yields the protein CASSFQDRGNSPLHF. The genes are TRBV6-2 or TRBV6-3 and TRBJ1-6, with D possibly being TRBD1 (5 bases). Germline loops: CDR1 MNHEY, CDR2 SVGEGT. The CDR3 runs to 15 residues. V dropped 4 bases and J dropped 7 bases, with 14 bases sitting between them.

V usage is TRBV7-2 and J usage is TRBJ1-2, with D maybe TRBD1 (5 bases). Per the germline V gene, CDR1 is SGHTA and CDR2 is FQGNSA. V lost 1 base, J lost 4 bases, and 13 bases lay in between. The CDR3 contains 15 residues. The CDR3 loop is CASSLGSGTPYGYTF. The CDR3 DNA reads TGTGCCAGCAGCTTAGGATCCGGGACTCCCTATGGCTACACCTTC.

The V call is TRBV27, the J call TRBJ1-1; 7 positions match TRBD1. The CDR3 covers 15 residues. The germline gives CDR1 MNHEY, CDR2 SMNVEV (reference sequence). The trim removed 2 bases at V and 4 bases at J, leaving 7 bases unmatched. The CDR3 loop reads CASSLRQGWSTEAFF. In DNA form, the CDR3 reads TGTGCCAGCAGTTTAAGACAGGGATGGAGCACTGAAGCTTTCTTT.

This clone was picked up a small number of times. This chain connects TRBV3-1 (or the pseudogene TRBV3-2) to TRBJ1-2, with TRBD1 matching over 8 bases. Germline values: CDR1 LGHDT, CDR2 YNNKEL (reference sequence). This CDR3 spans 15 amino acids. Unmatched junction bases numbered 7, after V lost 5 bases and J lost 2 bases. The CDR3 spells CASSSDRGSNYGYTF. CDR3 sequence (DNA): TGTGCCAGCAGCAGTGACAGGGGTTCCAACTATGGCTACACCTTC.

This clone was picked up one time. The rearrangement uses TRBV7-9 and TRBJ2-1; a possible D gene is TRBD2 (6 bases). Germline V gene lookup returns CDR1 SEHNR and CDR2 FQNEAQ (reference sequence). The germline V and J ends were trimmed by 2 bases and 7 bases, with 21 bases remaining between them. The CDR3 length is 17 residues. The CDR3 nucleotides read TGTGCCAGCAGCTTACTGCGCGCGGGGAGCTATGGGAATGAGCAGTTCTTC. Amino acid sequence: CASSLLRAGSYGNEQFF.

V is TRBV30 and J is TRBJ1-5; TRBD1 agrees at 8 bases. Germline assignment: CDR1 GTSNPN and CDR2 SVGIG (reference sequence). The trim removed 3 bases at V and 7 bases at J, leaving 5 bases unmatched. This CDR3 is built from 13 residues. In nucleotides, the CDR3 is TGTGCCTGGAGCCAGGGGGCTGGACAGCCCCAGCATTTT. This gives the protein CAWSQGAGQPQHF.

V gene TRBV7-2 combines with J gene TRBJ2-2, with D hard to call. The CDR3 is 15 amino acids. Deletions cut 0 bases from V and 7 bases from J, with 12 bases between. Germline V gives CDR1 SGHTA, CDR2 FQGNSA. The CDR3 sequence is CASSLALVGSGELFF. CDR3 coding DNA: TGTGCCAGCAGCTTAGCGCTAGTTGGCAGCGGGGAGCTGTTTTTT. The whole variable domain, filled in from reference TRBV7-2 and TRBJ2-2, reads GAGVSQSPSNKVTEKGKDVELRCDPISGHTALYWYRQSLGQGLEFLIYFQGNSAPDKSGLPSDRFSAERTGGSVSTLTIQRTQQEDSAVYLCASSLALVGSGELFFGEGSRLTVL.

The rearrangement links TRBV18 to TRBJ1-4; 9 nucleotides agree with TRBD1. J gave up 6 bases and V 5 bases, and 7 bases lay outside the gene matches. The CDR3 has 15 residues. The germline gives CDR1 KGHSH, CDR2 LQKENI. CDR3 nucleotides: TGTGCCAGCTCATTACGGGGACAGGGTGATGAAAAACTGTTTTTT. Encoded protein: CASSLRGQGDEKLFF.

J is TRBJ1-5 and V is TRBV28; D is ambiguous. V dropped 6 bases and J dropped 4 bases, with 4 bases sitting between them. The germline CDR1 and CDR2 sequences are MDHEN and SYDVKM. The CDR3 spans 11 residues. This CDR3 reads CASSQNQPQHF. The CDR3 region has the DNA TGTGCCAGCAGCCAGAATCAGCCCCAGCATTTT.

The rearrangement joins TRBV19 to TRBJ1-6; the match to TRBD1 covers 9 bases. J gave up 5 bases and V 5 bases, and 4 bases lay outside the gene matches. The CDR3 covers 15 residues. CDR1 and CDR2 from the germline V gene are LNHDA and SQIVND (reference sequence). In nucleotides, the CDR3 is TGTGCCAGTAGTGTACAGGGGGCTGATAATTCACCCCTCCACTTT. It yields the protein CASSVQGADNSPLHF. The full variable domain, its missing parts supplied by reference TRBV19 and TRBJ1-6, is DGGITQSPKYLFRKEGQNVTLSCEQNLNHDAMYWYRQDPGQGLRLIYYSQIVNDFQKGDIAEGYSVSREKKESFPLTVTSAQKNPTAFYLCASSVQGADNSPLHFGNGTRLTVT.

J is TRBJ2-7 and V is TRBV5-1; 8 bases are a match to TRBD1. The germline gives CDR1 SGHRS, CDR2 YFSETQ. The trim removed 3 bases at V and 6 bases at J, leaving 17 bases unmatched. This CDR3 comprises 17 residues. CDR3 in amino acids: CASSSRGYGTGTSEQYF. Written as DNA, the CDR3 is TGCGCCAGCAGCTCGAGGGGTTATGGGACAGGAACGAGCGAGCAGTACTTC.

V usage is TRBV28 and J usage is TRBJ1-5; TRBD1 is a possible D gene (5 bases). The CDR3 extends over 16 amino acids. CDR1 MDHEN and CDR2 SYDVKM come from the germline V gene. V was shortened by 5 bases and J by 2 bases, with 16 bases between the two germline ends. CDR3 loop: CASSSGALRGNQPQHF. The CDR3 bases are TGTGCCAGCAGTAGTGGGGCTCTAAGGGGCAATCAGCCCCAGCATTTT. The variable domain in full, completed from reference TRBV28 and TRBJ1-5, reads DVKVTQSSRYLVKRTGEKVFLECVQDMDHENMFWYRQDPGLGLRLIYFSYDVKMKEKGDIPEGYSVSREKKERFSLILESASTNQTSMYLCASSSGALRGNQPQHFGDGTRLSIL.

The chain joins TRBV6-1 to TRBJ1-2; D is ambiguous. Per germline, CDR1 MNHNS and CDR2 SASEGT. The CDR3 is 12 amino acids. Trimming cost V 2 bases and J 8 bases, with 9 bases left between them. The CDR3 DNA reads TGTGCCAGCAGTGAAACTGGGAGAGGCTACACCTTC. This codes for CASSETGRGYTF.

The genes are TRBV28 and TRBJ1-1; D gene ambiguous. The length of the CDR3 is 12 residues. Germline V gene data show CDR1 as MDHEN and CDR2 as SYDVKM. V was cut by 7 bases and J by 5 bases, with 11 bases left in between. CDR3 bases: TGTGCCAGCACCCGAGGCCCAACTGAAGCTTTCTTT. It specifies CASTRGPTEAFF.

The gene calls are TRBV7-2 and TRBJ2-6; possible D gene TRBD1, 5 bases. Germline V gene data show CDR1 as SGHTA and CDR2 as FQGNSA. The V gene lost 1 base and the J gene lost 4 bases, with 5 bases spanning the gap. The length of the CDR3 is 14 residues. The CDR3: CASSLDRGANVLTF. CDR3 DNA: TGTGCCAGCAGCTTAGACAGGGGGGCCAACGTCCTGACTTTC.

The V call is TRBV5-5, the J call TRBJ2-1; D is ambiguous. This CDR3 has 15 amino acids. V was pared by 0 bases and J by 0 bases, with 7 bases between. CDR1 is SGHKS and CDR2 is YYEKEE in the germline V gene (reference sequence). CDR3 in amino acids: CASSLVVSSYNEQFF. The CDR3 DNA sequence: TGTGCCAGCAGCTTGGTTGTTAGCTCCTACAATGAGCAGTTCTTC.

This clone was observed a single time. The rearrangement uses TRBV11-2 and TRBJ2-7; the match to TRBD2 covers 8 bases. This CDR3 spans 13 amino acids. Germline V lookup: CDR1 SGHAT, CDR2 FQNNGV. After removal of 5 bases from V and 2 bases from J, the junction contained 2 bases not matched to a gene. CDR3 region: CASSAGLAYEQYF. Here the CDR3 DNA reads TGTGCCAGCAGCGCGGGACTAGCCTACGAGCAGTACTTC.

The chain couples TRBV7-9 to TRBJ1-2; D is ambiguous. The CDR3 covers 13 residues. V lost 3 bases and J lost 5, with 10 bases in between. Germline V gene lookup returns CDR1 SEHNR and CDR2 FQNEAQ (reference sequence). The CDR3 DNA reads as TGTGCCAGCAGCTTGCGACGGGAATATGGCTACACCTTC. Translating gives CASSLRREYGYTF.

The chain joins TRBV7-3 to TRBJ2-3; TRBD2 agrees at 10 bases. The CDR3 loop spans 19 amino acids. The junction had 13 bases not matched to a gene; V was cut back by 4 bases and J by 0 bases. Per germline, CDR1 SGHTA and CDR2 FQGTGA. CDR3 sequence (DNA): TGTGCCAGCAGCTCTCTACTAGCGGGGTTCGATGGTAGCACAGATACGCAGTATTTT. Translation gives CASSSLLAGFDGSTDTQYF.

The chain links TRBV29-1 to TRBJ2-1; 9 nucleotides line up with TRBD2. V lost 6 bases, J lost 7 bases, and 7 bases stayed unmatched. The length of the CDR3 is 13 residues. Germline CDR1 is SQVTM and CDR2 is ANQGSEA. The CDR3 nucleotides read TGCAGCGTCTCCGGCGGGGGGGTGAATGAGCAGTTCTTC. This encodes CSVSGGGVNEQFF.

The chain employs TRBV6-5 and TRBJ2-2, with 10 nucleotides matching TRBD1. CDR1 and CDR2 from the germline V gene are MNHEY and SVGAGI. The CDR3 runs to 15 residues. Trimming cost V 3 bases and J 8 bases; bases outside gene matches: 6. For the CDR3, the DNA is TGTGCCAGCAGTTATAGGACAGGGGGAGGTGGGGAGCTGTTTTTT. Translating gives CASSYRTGGGGELFF.

V gene TRBV24-1 combines with J gene TRBJ1-5, with TRBD1 matching 11 bases. This CDR3 has 16 amino acids. Trimming at V came to 9 bases and at J to 0 bases, leaving 6 bases not matched to a gene. Germline-derived CDR1 and CDR2 are KGHDR and SFDVKD. Written as DNA, the CDR3 is TGTGCCACCGGCGGGACAGGGGGATTTAGCAATCAGCCCCAGCATTTT. Encoded protein: CATGGTGGFSNQPQHF.

The V gene is TRBV4-1, the J gene TRBJ1-2; 7 nucleotides agree with TRBD1. The junction had 12 bases not matched to a gene; V was cut back by 4 bases and J by 7 bases. The CDR3 has 15 residues. Germline CDR1 MGHRA, CDR2 YSYEKL. This CDR3 reads CASSPGTAGRFGYTF. CDR3 coding DNA: TGCGCCAGCAGCCCCGGGACAGCCGGACGCTTTGGCTACACCTTC.

The rearrangement links TRBV6-5 to TRBJ2-1; unclear D gene. The CDR3 is 15 amino acids. CDR1 is MNHEY and CDR2 is SVGAGI in the germline V gene. The V end was cut by 2 bases, the J end by 4 bases, with 12 bases between. The CDR3 loop is CASSYGLEPYNEQFF. The CDR3 nucleotides are TGTGCCAGCAGTTACGGCCTAGAGCCGTACAATGAGCAGTTCTTC.